This TCR beta chain was found in a study of T cells in Graves' hyperthyroidism and ophthalmopathy. General study results and limits: The model foresaw ophthalmopathy a median around seven months prior to onset. Appearing also in blood were most of the thyroid clonotypes expanded above 0.001.

This clonotype was found many times. As yet, its antigen is unknown. Authors of the study amplified TCR beta CDR3 regions from RNA transcripts. Initially, a first-round RT-PCR of the TCR CDR3 employed the HTBI primer set. TCRdb redid the calling of the multiplex PCR reads with MiXCR, one entry per CDR3 protein. The table shows over 300,000 distinct CDR3 sequences, with about 15% occurring only once. Absence of ophthalmopathy progression within 18 months defined stable Graves' hyperthyroidism. This CDR3 comprises 12 residues. Deletions cut 6 bases from V and 2 bases from J, with 8 bases between. Looked up from germline, CDR1 is MNHEY and CDR2 is SMNVEV (reference sequence).

The TCR comes from a woman in her sixties or seventies with Graves' hyperthyroidism. The sample taken for sequencing was blood. The V gene is TRBV27, the J gene TRBJ2-7; D ambiguous. The CDR3 DNA sequence: TGTGCCAGCAGAGGTGCAACCTACGAGCAGTACTTC. Translated: CASRGATYEQYF.